The rows below give T cell receptor beta chains drawn from one sample of a study of regulatory and conventional T cells in RAG deficiency. Assay used: immunoSEQ multiplex PCR; TCRdb lists only in-frame clones, some missing. The sample has about 30,000 clones; approximately 96% are singletons. The same specimen was also included in a second study, on regulatory T cells.

The material sequenced was CD25- CD4+ T cells sorted from blood. Receptors originate from a human donor in good health. Both conserved end residues are trimmed from each CDR3. The D gene is left open where the match is weak.

CDR3aa	d_gene	v_gene	j_gene
ASSVTGGRTNTQY	TRBD1	TRBV7-8	TRBJ2-3
ASSPSGQGARQPQH	TRBD1	TRBV27	TRBJ1-5
ASSLSGVAMAGELF	-	TRBV7-2	TRBJ2-2
ASSPGAALGYGYT	-	TRBV5-1	TRBJ1-2
ASSVGFRPSGGLETQY	TRBD2	TRBV9	TRBJ2-5
ASSRRETQY	-	TRBV6-5	TRBJ2-5
ASSRQGLATNEKLF	-	TRBV5-5	TRBJ1-4
ASSLAVGGPFEQF	-	TRBV5-1	TRBJ2-1
ASSVEKGLAGARGYNEQF	TRBD2	TRBV19	TRBJ2-1
ASSRRTGGTDTQY	TRBD1	TRBV5-1	TRBJ2-3
ASSDRVAGSSYEQY	-	TRBV2	TRBJ2-7
ASADRTNTGELF	-	TRBV18	TRBJ2-2
ASSSPGTGSHEQY	TRBD1	TRBV6-1	TRBJ2-7
ASGAPTGAGDTQY	-	TRBV7-2	TRBJ2-3
ASTRQGADKNIQY	TRBD1	TRBV6-5	TRBJ2-4
ASSFKELETQY	-	TRBV5-1	TRBJ2-5
ASSELGQGVHNEQF	TRBD1	TRBV25-1	TRBJ2-1
AWSPPTGTRF	-	TRBV30	TRBJ2-1
ASSQNTGTQETQY	-	TRBV6-1	TRBJ2-5
ASSLADRGEKLF	TRBD1	TRBV7-9	TRBJ1-4
ASSEGTLNSPLH	-	TRBV6-1	TRBJ1-6
ASSPVPRGKSTDTQY	-	TRBV7-9	TRBJ2-3
ASSSGLAGVYEQF	TRBD2	TRBV6-5	TRBJ2-1
ASSRGGNTEAF	-	TRBV5-8	TRBJ1-1
ASSLGTSGGPDEQF	TRBD2	TRBV11-3	TRBJ2-1
ASRRTGRGYT	TRBD1	TRBV6-5	TRBJ1-2
SAQAGETYEQY	-	TRBV29-1	TRBJ2-7
ASTKGLAGGPLRETQY	TRBD2	TRBV4-2	TRBJ2-5
ASSPPVGWEEKLF	-	TRBV11-2	TRBJ1-4
ASSDGTGGFKNIQY	TRBD1	TRBV2	TRBJ2-4
ASSSLWGDDEQY	-	TRBV19	TRBJ2-7
ASSPWGIAGGGGEQY	TRBD2	TRBV5-4	TRBJ2-7
ASSLKTGGSYEQY	TRBD1	TRBV5-4	TRBJ2-7
ASTRGKVNTEAF	-	TRBV2	TRBJ1-1
ASSSQETQY	-	TRBV7-2	TRBJ2-5
ASSPTDRGSYEQY	TRBD1	TRBV5-5	TRBJ2-7
ASSLDGASSYNEQF	-	TRBV7-2	TRBJ2-1